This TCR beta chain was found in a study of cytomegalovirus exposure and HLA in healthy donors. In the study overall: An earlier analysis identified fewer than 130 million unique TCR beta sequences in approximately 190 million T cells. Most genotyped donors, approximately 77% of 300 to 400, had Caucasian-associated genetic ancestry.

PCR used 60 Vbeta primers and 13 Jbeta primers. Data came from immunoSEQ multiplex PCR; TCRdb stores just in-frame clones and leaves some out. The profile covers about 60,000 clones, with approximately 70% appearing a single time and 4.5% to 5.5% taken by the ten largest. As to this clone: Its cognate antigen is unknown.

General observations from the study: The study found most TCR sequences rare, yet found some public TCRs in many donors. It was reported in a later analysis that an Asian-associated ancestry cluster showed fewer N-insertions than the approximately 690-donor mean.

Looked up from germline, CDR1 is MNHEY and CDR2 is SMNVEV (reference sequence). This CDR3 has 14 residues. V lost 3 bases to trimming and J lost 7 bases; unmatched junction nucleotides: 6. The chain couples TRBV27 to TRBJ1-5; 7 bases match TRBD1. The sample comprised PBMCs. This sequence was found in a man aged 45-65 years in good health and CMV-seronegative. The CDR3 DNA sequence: TGTGCCAGCAGTTTTGGAGGGGGCGGGCAGCCCCAGCATTTT. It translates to CASSFGGGGQPQHF.